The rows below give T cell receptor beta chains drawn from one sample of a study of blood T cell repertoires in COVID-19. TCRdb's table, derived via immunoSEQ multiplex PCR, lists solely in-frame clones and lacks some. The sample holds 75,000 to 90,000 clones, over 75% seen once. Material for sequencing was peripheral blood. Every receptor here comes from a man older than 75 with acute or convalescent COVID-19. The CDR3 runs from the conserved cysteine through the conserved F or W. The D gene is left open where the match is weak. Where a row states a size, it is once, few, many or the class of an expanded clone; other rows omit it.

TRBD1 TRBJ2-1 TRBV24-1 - CATSDSLQGDGNEQFF TGTGCCACCAGTGATTCGCTACAGGGGGACGGGAATGAGCAGTTCTTC
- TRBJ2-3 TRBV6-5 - CASSYGRPGGDTQYF TGTGCCAGCAGTTATGGGCGGCCAGGAGGAGATACGCAGTATTTT
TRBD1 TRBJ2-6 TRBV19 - CATHPTGGSGANVLTF TGTGCCACCCACCCAACAGGGGGCTCCGGGGCCAACGTCCTGACTTTC
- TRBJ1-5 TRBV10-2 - CASSDRVEPQHF TGCGCCAGCAGTGACAGGGTCGAGCCCCAGCATTTT
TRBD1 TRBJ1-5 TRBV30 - CACSGTGVYQPQHF TGTGCCTGCTCCGGGACAGGGGTTTATCAGCCCCAGCATTTT
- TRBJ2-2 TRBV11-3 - CASSLNTGLTGELFF TGTGCCAGCAGCTTAAATACAGGGCTCACCGGGGAGCTGTTTTTT
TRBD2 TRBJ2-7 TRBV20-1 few CSASGELAGTTAEGEQYF TGCAGTGCTAGTGGTGAACTAGCGGGCACCACTGCAGAGGGCGAGCAGTACTTC
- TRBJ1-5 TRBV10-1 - CATHSTVCSNQPQHF TGCGCCACGCACTCGACAGTTTGCAGCAATCAGCCCCAGCATTTT
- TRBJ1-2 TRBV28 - CASSLPWGGRSDGYTF TGTGCCAGCAGTTTACCCTGGGGCGGAAGATCTGATGGCTACACCTTC
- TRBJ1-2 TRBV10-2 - CASSAEGRGGYTF TGCGCCAGCAGTGCTGAGGGGAGGGGTGGCTACACCTTC
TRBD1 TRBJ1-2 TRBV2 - CASSRGQGARGYTF TGTGCCAGCAGTAGAGGACAGGGGGCGCGTGGCTACACCTTC
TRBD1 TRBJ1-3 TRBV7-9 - CASSQRQGTGNTIYF TGTGCCAGCAGCCAACGACAGGGGACGGGAAACACCATATATTTT
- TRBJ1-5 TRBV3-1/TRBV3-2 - CASSARGDQPQHF TGTGCCAGCAGCGCACGGGGGGATCAGCCCCAGCATTTT
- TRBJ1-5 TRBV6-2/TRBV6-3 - CASSYGVGGHQPQHF TGTGCCAGCAGTTACGGAGTCGGGGGGCATCAGCCCCAGCATTTT
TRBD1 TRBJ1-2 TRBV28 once CASSFLGQGTYGYTF TGTGCCAGCAGTTTTTTGGGACAGGGTACCTATGGCTACACCTTC
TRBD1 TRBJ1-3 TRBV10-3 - CAIRRDRASGNTIYF TGTGCCATCAGACGAGACAGGGCCTCTGGAAACACCATATATTTT
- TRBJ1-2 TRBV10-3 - CAISESRTIGAGYTF TGTGCCATCAGTGAGTCGCGGACCATAGGGGCTGGCTACACCTTC
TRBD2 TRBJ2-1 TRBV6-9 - CASTPGTSGRARGEQFF TGTGCCAGCACCCCAGGGACTAGCGGGAGGGCCAGGGGTGAGCAGTTCTTC
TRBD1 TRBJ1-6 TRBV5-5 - CASSRQGDPYNSPLHF TGTGCCAGCAGTCGACAGGGCGACCCCTATAATTCACCCCTCCACTTT
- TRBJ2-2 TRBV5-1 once CASSLAPAGNTGELFF TGCGCCAGCAGCTTGGCCCCAGCGGGGAACACCGGGGAGCTGTTTTTT
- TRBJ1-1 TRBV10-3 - CAISAVNTEAFF TGTGCCATCAGTGCAGTGAACACTGAAGCTTTCTTT
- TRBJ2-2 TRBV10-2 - CASSESFTGELFF TGCGCCAGCAGTGAGTCCTTCACCGGGGAGCTGTTTTTT
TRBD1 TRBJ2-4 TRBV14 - CASPAQGSIAKNIQYF TGTGCCAGCCCTGCACAGGGGTCTATAGCCAAAAACATTCAGTACTTC
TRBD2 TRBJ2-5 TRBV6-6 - CASSPGLPQETQYF TGTGCCAGCAGTCCGGGACTACCCCAAGAGACCCAGTACTTC
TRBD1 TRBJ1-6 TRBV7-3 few CASSSDRGPPLHF TGTGCCAGCAGCTCAGACAGGGGCCCACCCCTCCACTTT
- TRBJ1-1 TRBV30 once CAWSVRQVEAFF TGTGCCTGGAGTGTTAGGCAGGTTGAAGCTTTCTTT
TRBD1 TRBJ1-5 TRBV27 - CASSPRQGGHQPQHF TGTGCCAGCAGCCCTCGACAGGGGGGTCACCAGCCCCAGCATTTT
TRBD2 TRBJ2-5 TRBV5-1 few CASSGGLAGASGETQYF TGCGCCAGCAGCGGGGGACTAGCGGGGGCGTCGGGAGAGACCCAGTACTTC
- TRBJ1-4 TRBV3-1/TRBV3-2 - CASSQHGVLEKLFF TGTGCCAGCAGCCAACACGGTGTGCTTGAAAAACTGTTTTTT
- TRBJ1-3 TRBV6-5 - CASSTSSGSGNTIYF TGTGCCAGCAGTACCTCGTCAGGTAGTGGAAACACCATATATTTT
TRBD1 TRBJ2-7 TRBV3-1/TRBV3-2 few CASSQTTGGRYEQYF TGTGCCAGCAGCCAGACGACAGGGGGCCGGTACGAGCAGTACTTC
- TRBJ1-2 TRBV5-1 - CASSLGQQEYYGYTF TGCGCCAGCAGCTTAGGACAGCAGGAGTACTATGGCTACACCTTC
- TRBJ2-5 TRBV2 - CASSEARGETQYF TGTGCCAGCAGTGAAGCACGGGGAGAGACCCAGTACTTC
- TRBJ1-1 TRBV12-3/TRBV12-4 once CASTNFWGGEAFF TGTGCCAGTACCAATTTTTGGGGCGGAGAAGCTTTCTTT
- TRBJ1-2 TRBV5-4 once CASSSPGTGGLYGYTF TGTGCCAGCAGCTCCCCCGGGACCGGGGGACTCTATGGCTACACCTTC
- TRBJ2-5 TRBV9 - CASSSHPRLTQETQYF TGTGCCAGCAGCTCCCATCCCCGACTAACGCAAGAGACCCAGTACTTC
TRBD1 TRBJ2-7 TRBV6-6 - CASSQTGAIPLEQYF TGTGCCAGCAGTCAGACAGGGGCGATCCCCCTCGAGCAGTACTTC
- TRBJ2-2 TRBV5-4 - CASSRGAGRPGELFF TGTGCCAGCAGCCGCGGGGCAGGGCGACCCGGGGAGCTGTTTTTT
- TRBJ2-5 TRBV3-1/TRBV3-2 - CASSQVRGAQETQYF TGTGCCAGCAGCCAAGTTCGGGGGGCTCAAGAGACCCAGTACTTC
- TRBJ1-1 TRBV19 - CASGQSIMNTEAFF TGTGCCAGCGGACAGTCGATTATGAACACTGAAGCTTTCTTT
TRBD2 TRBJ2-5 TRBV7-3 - CASSVLGAGGQETQYF TGTGCCAGCAGCGTCCTCGGGGCGGGAGGTCAAGAGACCCAGTACTTC